The clone carrying this T cell receptor (beta chain) appeared a single time. Its specificity is unknown. This specimen comes from a study of CD4 T cells in relation to SARS-CoV-2 and coronaviruses. Overall study: The restricting HLA molecule for shared crossreactive spike epitopes was mapped.

CDR1 and CDR2 from the germline V gene are SNHLY and FYNNEI. The CDR3 runs to 13 residues. Trimming pared 1 base from V and 5 bases from J, leaving 5 bases between. The unexposed donors gave CD4+ T cells in about 2011-2018, prior to COVID-19. Isolation of CD4+ T cells took place after about eleven days in culture. As cell numbers allowed, unexposed-donor CD4+ T cells faced SARS-CoV-2 S/N and four cold-coronavirus spikes. Clones were sequenced by immunoSEQ multiplex PCR, and TCRdb holds only the in-frame ones, with some missing. The data hold 24,000 or so clones, with around 80% observed a single time. Study-level results: Compared with monoreactive clones, crossreactive clones showed significantly weaker SARS-CoV-2 expansion.

The source is a human donor in good health. The chain joins TRBV2 to TRBJ1-4; D gene uncertain. The sequenced material came from CD4+ T cells from PBMCs, cultured in vitro. The CDR3 DNA reads TGTGCCAGCAGTGAAGTTTGGAATGAAAAACTGTTTTTT. Translated: CASSEVWNEKLFF.